These T cell receptor beta chains were read from a single sample in a study of T cells in Graves' hyperthyroidism and ophthalmopathy. TCRdb processed the multiplex PCR reads anew with MiXCR; each CDR3 protein has one entry. Of over 550,000 distinct CDR3 sequences listed, around 17% were seen once; the top ten hold under 20%. The sequenced material came from blood. The origin of the receptors is a woman aged 18-29 years with Graves' hyperthyroidism. Each CDR3 is given with its conserved first and last residue.

v_gene	j_gene	CDR3aa
TRBV7-6	TRBJ2-7	CASSLGTGRNGQYF
TRBV9	TRBJ2-3	CASSVAWGRDTQYF
TRBV28	TRBJ1-1	CASSPGQGAAYTEAFF
TRBV12-3/TRBV12-4	TRBJ2-2	CASSLALGQGHTGELFF
TRBV28	TRBJ2-3	CASSLPEIMGQGTDTQYF
TRBV4-1	TRBJ2-3	CASSPRGRVPDTQYF
TRBV6-1	TRBJ1-5	CASSLVGGWGQPQHF
TRBV3-1	TRBJ1-5	CASSQQSGDQPQHF
TRBV19	TRBJ1-1	CASRWGTEAFF
TRBV11-3	TRBJ2-3	CASSLGASGITDTQYF
TRBV2	TRBJ2-4	CASSAGGLRYF
TRBV6-1	TRBJ2-3	CASSYQSGSPDTQYF
TRBV5-1	TRBJ2-1	CASSLDVAGVPHNEQFF
TRBV5-6	TRBJ2-7	CASSLGTGYHEQYF
TRBV4-1	TRBJ2-5	CASSQRDSLFQETQYF
TRBV24-1	TRBJ2-1	CATSDTTGGYNEQFF
TRBV19	TRBJ2-1	CASSNVGEDEQFF
TRBV20-1	TRBJ1-2	CSAPLLGYTF
TRBV19	TRBJ2-2	CASSWATGELFF
TRBV6-6	TRBJ1-5	CASSYETAISNQPQHF
TRBV7-8	TRBJ1-5	CASSLAPANQPQHF
TRBV7-2	TRBJ1-1	CASSLAIGPTEAFF
TRBV19	TRBJ2-2	CASRGFESGGTGELFF
TRBV2	TRBJ2-3	CASSRDAGPSTDTQYF
TRBV2	TRBJ1-1	CASSDGQGDTEAFF
TRBV19	TRBJ2-2	CASSRPGQMNTGELFF
TRBV2	TRBJ2-1	CASRAGGPYNEQFF
TRBV20-1	TRBJ1-5	CSARLLGSQPQHF
TRBV2	TRBJ1-5	CASDKTGRNQPQHF
TRBV27	TRBJ2-3	CASTTLRSDTQYF
TRBV24-1	TRBJ1-1	CATSGLTNTEAFF
TRBV7-2	TRBJ2-7	CASSRDRVGEQYF
TRBV6-4	TRBJ2-3	CASRKTPGGDDTQYF
TRBV19	TRBJ2-2	CASRTGTRLYTGELFF
TRBV11-3	TRBJ2-5	CASSPEGSLLWETQYF
TRBV9	TRBJ2-5	CASSDGTGVTKETQYF
TRBV2	TRBJ1-6	CASKDRVPNSPLHF
TRBV2	TRBJ1-1	CASRKTWGTEAFF
TRBV3-1	TRBJ2-2	CASSPNTRVLFF
TRBV5-1	TRBJ1-2	CASSETGGAGGYTF
TRBV20-1	TRBJ2-7	CSAKSGRAYEQYF